This note documents a single TCR beta chain sequence. CDR1 and CDR2 from the germline V gene are MNHEY and SMNVEV (reference sequence). The V gene lost 3 bases and the J gene lost 4 bases, with 9 bases spanning the gap. CDR3 size: 13 residues. These data belong to a study of technical replicates of blood from a few donors. Using immunoSEQ multiplex PCR, the repertoire was profiled, and TCRdb retains in-frame clones only, with some absent. The sample holds over 50,000 clones, approximately 89% seen once. The rearrangement joins TRBV27 to TRBJ1-2; D possibly corresponds to TRBD1 (5 bases). The sequenced material came from PBMCs. This receptor was obtained from a human donor in good health. Some clones in this sample may be carry-over from other donors' samples. The CDR3 sequence is CASSFAGSYGYTF. In DNA, the CDR3 is TGTGCCAGCAGTTTTGCAGGGTCCTATGGCTACACCTTC.